These 12 T cell receptor beta chains came from one sample sequenced in a study of cytomegalovirus exposure and HLA in healthy donors (TCRdb year 2017). Receptor amplification or capture employed the immunoSEQ multiplex PCR assay. The multiplex PCR relied on a mix of 60 forward primers for TCR Vbeta segments and 13 reverse primers for TCR Jbeta segments. In TCRdb, the immuneACCESS table is reduced to in-frame sequences with V and J assigned. These tables do not hold every clone; where another copy was compared, an unresolved V gene accounts for under half, and the others remain unexplained. In all, the sample holds about 170,000 clones, and about two thirds of those were seen once. The ten most abundant clones make up 2.5% of the sample. Sequencing was done on a sample of PBMCs. All receptors derive from a human donor in good health.

This clone came up a few times. The gene calls are TRBV19 and TRBJ1-5; D gene ambiguous. V was trimmed by 4 bases and J by 0 bases, leaving 7 bases between them. Germline-derived CDR1 and CDR2 are LNHDA and SQIVND (reference sequence). The CDR3 extends over 14 amino acids. The CDR3 sequence is CASSTGNSNQPQHF. The CDR3 DNA reads TGTGCCAGTAGTACGGGGAATAGCAATCAGCCCCAGCATTTT. The full variable domain, with the rest looked up from reference TRBV19 and TRBJ1-5, is DGGITQSPKYLFRKEGQNVTLSCEQNLNHDAMYWYRQDPGQGLRLIYYSQIVNDFQKGDIAEGYSVSREKKESFPLTVTSAQKNPTAFYLCASSTGNSNQPQHFGDGTRLSIL.

This chain uses TRBV25-1 with TRBJ2-7; a possible D gene is TRBD1 (5 bases). The V end was cut by 6 bases, the J end by 2 bases, with 14 bases between. This CDR3 region has 14 residues. Germline CDR1 is MGHDK and CDR2 is SYGVNS. CDR3 in DNA: TGTGCCAGCAGCTCAGTAGACAGACCCTACGAGCAGTACTTC. Translated, it gives CASSSVDRPYEQYF.

The table lists this clone with a count of one. The CDR3 protein is CASRLGGANSDEQFF. The CDR3 bases are TGTGCCAGCAGGCTAGGGGGGGCGAATAGCGATGAGCAGTTCTTC. V usage is TRBV2 and J usage is TRBJ2-1, with D perhaps matching TRBD2 (7 bases). The V gene lost 6 bases and the J gene lost 8 bases, with 20 bases spanning the gap. The CDR3 length is 15 residues. Per germline, CDR1 SNHLY and CDR2 FYNNEI.

The chain uses TRBV7-8 and TRBJ1-6; D is uncertain. This CDR3 is 17 amino acids long. V was pared by 1 base and J by 0 bases, with 10 bases between. Germline V lookup: CDR1 SGHVS, CDR2 FQNEAQ. The CDR3 region has the DNA TGTGCCAGCAGCTTAGGCGGCCTAAGCTCCTATAATTCACCCCTCCACTTT. It is translated as CASSLGGLSSYNSPLHF.

The V and J genes are TRBV19 and TRBJ2-5; TRBD2 agrees at 13 bases. The junction had 6 bases not matched to a gene; V was cut back by 3 bases and J by 5 bases. Germline CDR1 is LNHDA and CDR2 is SQIVND (reference sequence). The CDR3 loop spans 16 amino acids. CDR3 nucleotide sequence: TGTGCCAGTAGTATGGGACTAGCGGGGTCCGTGGAGACCCAGTACTTC. Translation gives CASSMGLAGSVETQYF.

The chain combines TRBV27 with TRBJ2-3, with 9 positions matching TRBD1. The CDR3 has 16 residues. V was clipped by 7 bases and J by 3 bases; unmatched bases: 11. Germline CDR1 MNHEY, CDR2 SMNVEV (reference sequence). The CDR3 here is CASIYRTGGLTDTQYF. As DNA, the CDR3 is TGTGCCAGCATTTACCGAACAGGGGGCCTTACAGATACGCAGTATTTT.

This chain uses TRBV6-5 with TRBJ1-3, with a possible D match to TRBD1 (5 bases). Germline values: CDR1 MNHEY, CDR2 SVGAGI. V gave up 6 bases and J gave up 2 bases, with 11 bases separating them. The CDR3 consists of 14 residues. CDR3 bases: TGTGCCAGCAGCCAGGGACTAACTGGAAACACCATATATTTT. Translation gives CASSQGLTGNTIYF.

The rearrangement links TRBV7-3 to TRBJ2-7; 7 bases line up with TRBD1. The V gene end was trimmed by 2 bases and the J gene end by 0 bases; junction bases not matched to a gene: 4. This CDR3 is built from 15 residues. Per germline, CDR1 SGHTA and CDR2 FQGTGA. CDR3 sequence reads: CASSLSAGGSYEQYF. In DNA, the CDR3 is TGTGCCAGCAGCTTATCTGCAGGGGGCTCCTACGAGCAGTACTTC.

The CDR3 here is CASSQGEAGEKTQYF. The CDR3 nucleotides are TGTGCCAGCAGCCAAGGGGAGGCGGGGGAAAAGACCCAGTACTTC. This chain uses TRBV4-2 with TRBJ2-5, with 7 bases aligning to TRBD2. Germline trimming cut 1 base from V and 6 bases from J; bases unmatched to any gene: 8. This CDR3 is built from 15 residues. Germline V gene data show CDR1 as LGHNA and CDR2 as YNFKEQ.

This chain links TRBV5-1 with TRBJ1-2, with a possible D match to TRBD1 (5 bases). In germline, CDR1 is SGHRS, CDR2 YFSETQ. CDR3 length equals 14 residues. V was cut by 0 bases and J by 4 bases, with 10 bases left in between. CDR3 bases: TGCGCCAGCAGCTTGGCCCAGGGTGGCTATGGCTACACCTTC. Encoded protein: CASSLAQGGYGYTF. Based on the CDR3 plus reference TRBV5-1 and TRBJ1-2, the full variable domain is KAGVTQTPRYLIKTRGQQVTLSCSPISGHRSVSWYQQTPGQGLQFLFEYFSETQRNKGNFPGRFSGRQFSNSRSEMNVSTLELGDSALYLCASSLAQGGYGYTFGSGTRLTVV.

This chain links TRBV7-9 with TRBJ2-1, with a weak D call TRBD1 (6 bases). Germline V CDR1 and CDR2: SEHNR, FQNEAQ (reference sequence). The CDR3 runs 12 residues. Between the trimmed V and J ends, which lost 5 bases and 8 bases, there was a span of 10 bases. This CDR3 reads CASSPTGHEQFF. The CDR3 nucleotides are TGTGCCAGCAGCCCGACAGGACATGAGCAGTTCTTC.

J is TRBJ1-4 and V is TRBV30; 9 nucleotides match TRBD1. The CDR3 consists of 13 residues. CDR1 and CDR2 (germline): GTSNPN, SVGIG (reference sequence). The ends lost 5 bases at V and 2 bases at J; junction bases unmatched: 0. The CDR3 spells CAWGTGTNEKLFF. CDR3 sequence (DNA): TGTGCCTGGGGGACAGGGACTAATGAAAAACTGTTTTTT.